This T cell receptor beta chain was observed in a study of Ad26.COV2.S vaccination and SARS-CoV-2 variants. Study in general: A participant enrolled in the COV1001 Ad26.COV2.S trial arm provided the sample.

CDR1 is SEHNR and CDR2 is FQNEAQ in the germline V gene (reference sequence). V was pared by 3 bases and J by 6 bases, with 22 bases between. The CDR3 has 17 residues. Treatment indicated: around 19 received Ad26.COV2.S at low or high dose, single or two shots; a few received placebo; per-sample allocation not given. Day 63 after the first vaccine or placebo injection was the time point for sampling. Generated by immunoSEQ multiplex PCR, the TCRdb table keeps only in-frame clones and is missing some. This sample yields about 400,000 clones, of which about 91% are seen a single time; under 2% belongs to the top ten.

Source: peripheral blood, taken in a trial of Ad26.COV2.S vaccine versus placebo. The chain has TRBV7-9 and TRBJ2-3; D is possibly TRBD2 (5 bases). The receptor's source is a person aged 18 to 65 who received the Ad26.COV2.S COVID-19 vaccine or a placebo. The CDR3 sequence: CASSFHTRVSLQDTQYF. The DNA of the CDR3 is TGTGCCAGCAGCTTTCACACTAGGGTTTCCCTACAGGATACGCAGTATTTT.